Below are 7 T cell receptor beta chains sequenced from a single sample in a study of blood T cell repertoires in COVID-19. Only in-frame clones appear in the TCRdb table, and some are missing; sequencing was by immunoSEQ multiplex PCR. The sample carries some 280,000 clones, around 86% recorded once. Material: peripheral blood. The receptors were gathered from a woman in her twenties or thirties with active or convalescent COVID-19.

The rearrangement joins TRBV7-9 to TRBJ1-4; D not resolved. V gave up 2 bases and J gave up 11 bases, with 15 bases separating them. CDR3 length equals 14 residues. Germline CDR1 SEHNR, CDR2 FQNEAQ (reference sequence). The CDR3 coding sequence is TGTGCCAGCAGCTTAACGGGTCCGGGTGAGAAACTGTTTTTT. Translation: CASSLTGPGEKLFF.

This chain joins TRBV12-3 or TRBV12-4 and TRBJ2-5, with a tentative D call TRBD2 (7 bases). The CDR3 contains 13 residues. Deletions cut 5 bases from V and 5 bases from J, with 12 bases between. The CDR3 nucleotides are TGTGCCAGCAGTCGGGGAGGGGGGGAGACCCAGTACTTC. It yields the protein CASSRGGGETQYF.

Only one count was recorded for this clone. The rearrangement uses TRBV5-5 and TRBJ1-6, with 7 bases that match TRBD1. The CDR3 sequence is 16 residues long. CDR1 is SGHKS, CDR2 YYEKEE, per germline (reference sequence). The junction had 8 bases not matched to a gene; V was cut back by 2 bases and J by 6 bases. CDR3 sequence: CASSLLRGNGNSPLHF. In nucleotides, the CDR3 is TGTGCCAGCAGCTTACTCAGGGGGAATGGTAATTCACCCCTCCACTTT.

This clone showed up just a few times. This chain uses TRBV5-1 with TRBJ1-3; the D gene is possibly TRBD1 (6 bases). CDR3 length equals 15 residues. Trimming removed 4 bases at V and 0 bases at J, with 11 bases between. Germline assignment: CDR1 SGHRS and CDR2 YFSETQ. CDR3 bases: TGCGCCAGCAGCACAGGGTATCACTCTGGAAACACCATATATTTT. It specifies CASSTGYHSGNTIYF.

This clone was detected only once. The chain combines TRBV18 with TRBJ2-3; 8 bases align to TRBD1. Germline CDR1 is KGHSH and CDR2 is LQKENI. Losses at the gene ends were 6 bases for V and 2 bases for J; bases not matched to a gene: 7. This CDR3 has 15 residues. The CDR3 coding sequence is TGTGCCAGCTCGCCGACAGGGGACGTCACAGATACGCAGTATTTT. Translating gives CASSPTGDVTDTQYF.

The rearrangement links TRBV5-1 to TRBJ1-5, with D perhaps matching TRBD1 (5 bases). The V and J ends lost 5 bases and 0 bases respectively, with 9 bases between them. The CDR3 totals 14 residues. The V gene's germline CDR1 is SGHRS and CDR2 YFSETQ. The CDR3 sequence is CASSADSSNQPQHF. The DNA for the CDR3 is TGCGCCAGCAGTGCAGACAGTAGCAATCAGCCCCAGCATTTT.

There are many counts of this clone. This chain links TRBV6-4 with TRBJ2-3; TRBD2 matches 9 bases. Germline-derived CDR1 and CDR2 are MRHNA and SNTAGT. The length of the CDR3 is 15 residues. V shed 0 bases and J 4 bases; nucleotides not matched to a gene: 2. The CDR3 coding sequence is TGTGCCAGCAGTGACTCGCGGGGGGGCCCAGATACGCAGTATTTT. Its translation: CASSDSRGGPDTQYF.